The 27 T cell receptor beta chains presented below share a single source sample, sequenced in a study of shared clonotypes between healthy human individuals. The protocol was immunoSEQ multiplex PCR, while the TCRdb copy is restricted to in-frame clones and leaves out a portion. Of approximately 2.1 million clones in the sample, just over 90% are singletons; the top ten hold approximately 0.4%. The sequencing sample was made of naive CD4+ T cells from PBMCs. Subset denoted: CD45RA+ positively selected. The receptors here all came from a man aged 18 to 29 in good health. Some clones in this sample may be carry-over from other donors' samples.

This chain connects TRBV5-1 to TRBJ1-5, with D uncertain. CDR1 and CDR2 (germline): SGHRS, YFSETQ. Trimming removed 0 bases at V and 3 bases at J, with 10 bases between. This CDR3 is built from 15 residues. CDR3 nucleotide sequence: TGCGCCAGCAGCTTGGATCCAGGCCCCAATCAGCCCCAGCATTTT. Encoded protein: CASSLDPGPNQPQHF.

The chain has TRBV15 and TRBJ1-4, with D perhaps TRBD1 (5 bases). Germline V gives CDR1 LNHNV, CDR2 YYDKDF (reference sequence). The CDR3 length is 18 residues. The V gene lost 0 bases and the J gene lost 8 bases, with 22 bases spanning the gap. CDR3 in amino acids: CATSREPSRLQRGEKLFF. In DNA form, the CDR3 reads TGTGCCACCAGCAGAGAACCTTCTAGACTCCAGCGGGGCGAAAAACTGTTTTTT.

The rearrangement uses TRBV5-1 and TRBJ1-2; D unresolved. Germline values: CDR1 SGHRS, CDR2 YFSETQ. This CDR3 contains 14 residues. The V gene lost 4 bases and the J gene lost 2 bases, with 12 bases spanning the gap. The CDR3 nucleotides are TGCGCCAGCAGCCGCGGGAGTCCCAACTATGGCTACACCTTC. This encodes CASSRGSPNYGYTF.

The CDR3 loop reads CASSSGQEVYEQYF. CDR3 nucleotide sequence: TGTGCCAGCAGCTCGGGACAGGAGGTCTACGAGCAGTACTTC. The rearrangement links TRBV5-4 to TRBJ2-7, with 8 positions matching TRBD1. The CDR3 extends over 14 amino acids. V gave up 3 bases and J gave up 3 bases; unmatched junction bases: 5. CDR1 and CDR2 from the germline V gene are SGHNT and YYREEE (reference sequence).

The V gene is TRBV7-2, the J gene TRBJ2-1; TRBD2 aligns across 9 bases. V lost 0 bases to trimming and J lost 0 bases; unmatched junction nucleotides: 12. Germline loops: CDR1 SGHTA, CDR2 FQGNSA. The CDR3 consists of 20 residues. CDR3 sequence reads: CASSLAKLAGTIHSYNEQFF. The CDR3 DNA reads TGTGCCAGCAGCTTAGCGAAACTAGCGGGTACCATACACTCCTACAATGAGCAGTTCTTC.

The CDR3 nucleotides read TGTGCCAGCAGTCCGCAGGGGGAGGGCTACGAGCAGTACTTC. Its protein product is CASSPQGEGYEQYF. The chain is built from TRBV6-6 and TRBJ2-7; perhaps D is TRBD1 or TRBD2 (7 bases each). Between the trimmed V and J ends, which lost 5 bases and 3 bases, there was a span of 14 bases. Germline V gene lookup returns CDR1 MNHNY and CDR2 SVGAGI (reference sequence). CDR3 size: 14 residues.

To note about this clone: The same CDR3 arises from other DNA sequences in this sample as well. J is TRBJ2-3 and V is TRBV5-1; TRBD1 matches at 7 bases. CDR3 length: 16 residues. Unmatched junction bases numbered 4, after V lost 0 bases and J lost 0 bases. Germline CDR1 SGHRS, CDR2 YFSETQ. The CDR3 region has the DNA TGCGCCAGCAGCTTGGGGACAGGCTCTAGCACAGATACGCAGTATTTT. As protein: CASSLGTGSSTDTQYF.

This clone has just one count. This chain links TRBV27 with TRBJ1-4; D ambiguous. Germline V gene data show CDR1 as MNHEY and CDR2 as SMNVEV (reference sequence). The length of the CDR3 is 12 residues. V lost 6 bases, J lost 8 bases, and 10 bases lay in between. In DNA, the CDR3 is TGTGCCAGCAGCCCCCTGGGGGAAAAACTGTTTTTT. As protein: CASSPLGEKLFF.

The J gene is TRBJ1-1, the V gene TRBV5-4; TRBD1 matches at 8 bases. V was pared by 4 bases and J by 6 bases, with 14 bases of the junction left unmatched. This CDR3 has 16 residues. Per the germline V gene, CDR1 is SGHNT and CDR2 is YYREEE (reference sequence). CDR3 sequence: CASSKPTGEDGAEAFF. The CDR3 DNA sequence: TGTGCCAGCAGCAAACCGACAGGGGAGGATGGGGCTGAAGCTTTCTTT.

A word on this clone: This sample also contains other DNA sequences that code for the same CDR3. V and J are TRBV2 and TRBJ2-7, with D perhaps given as TRBD1 or TRBD2 (5 bases each). Between the trimmed V and J ends, which lost 3 bases and 4 bases, there was a span of 7 bases. CDR1 is SNHLY, CDR2 FYNNEI, per germline. There are 12 residues in the CDR3. DNA for the CDR3: TGTGCCAGCAGTGATTGGGGGTACGAGCAGTACTTC. Its protein is CASSDWGYEQYF.

This chain joins TRBV7-9 and TRBJ2-3; D could derive from TRBD1 or TRBD2 (5 bases each). V gave up 5 bases and J gave up 0 bases, with 12 bases separating them. CDR1 and CDR2 (germline): SEHNR, FQNEAQ (reference sequence). This CDR3 region has 15 residues. The CDR3 spells CASSRDGASTDTQYF. CDR3 DNA: TGTGCCAGCAGCCGGGACGGAGCTAGCACAGATACGCAGTATTTT.

The gene calls are TRBV9 and TRBJ1-1, with unresolved D. Trimming stripped 0 bases from V and 3 bases from J, with 9 bases between. This CDR3 contains 14 residues. Germline lookup yields CDR1 SGDLS and CDR2 YYNGEE. The CDR3 bases are TGTGCCAGCAGCGTAGTACGGAGGGACACTGAAGCTTTCTTT. It is translated as CASSVVRRDTEAFF.

V gene TRBV2 combines with J gene TRBJ2-1; 16 bases align to TRBD2. The ends lost 8 bases at V and 9 bases at J; junction bases unmatched: 13. This CDR3 has 17 residues. Germline-derived CDR1 and CDR2 are SNHLY and FYNNEI. The DNA for the CDR3 is TGTGCCAGCTGGAGGACCGGGACTAGCGGGAGGGAGGGTGAGCAGTTCTTC. It specifies CASWRTGTSGREGEQFF.

The rearrangement links TRBV19 to TRBJ2-5; 10 positions agree with TRBD2. The CDR3 runs 19 residues. The V gene end was trimmed by 2 bases and the J gene end by 2 bases; junction bases not matched to a gene: 14. CDR1 and CDR2 (germline): LNHDA, SQIVND (reference sequence). The CDR3 coding sequence is TGTGCCAGTAGTATAAGGCCTAGCGGGAGTTATGCCCCTCAAGAGACCCAGTACTTC. Its translation is CASSIRPSGSYAPQETQYF.

This chain uses TRBV7-9 with TRBJ1-6; TRBD1 agrees at 8 bases. CDR1 and CDR2 (germline): SEHNR, FQNEAQ (reference sequence). The J segment lost 7 bases and the V segment lost 6 bases, leaving 2 bases of the junction unmatched. CDR3 length: 13 residues. CDR3 coding DNA: TGTGCCAGCAGTGACAGGGGCAATTCACCCCTCCACTTT. Residues: CASSDRGNSPLHF.

The rearrangement links TRBV7-3 to TRBJ1-1, with D maybe TRBD1 (5 bases). This CDR3 is built from 14 residues. From germline, CDR1 is SGHTA and CDR2 FQGTGA. The V gene lost 5 bases and the J gene lost 5 bases, with 15 bases spanning the gap. The CDR3 DNA is TGTGCCAGCAGCAGGGGAGGGTGGGAGACTGAAGCTTTCTTT. As protein: CASSRGGWETEAFF.

Notes on this clone: This clone may be a read error of a much larger clone one base away. This same CDR3 is encoded by further DNA sequences in the sample. CDR3 sequence (DNA): TGTGCCAGCAGCTTCGACAGGAACACTGAAGCTTTCTTT. Encoded protein: CASSFDRNTEAFF. The rearrangement uses TRBV11-3 and TRBJ1-1; TRBD1 is a possible D gene (5 bases). Germline CDR1 reads SGHNT; CDR2 reads YENEEA. The V end lost 3 bases, the J end lost 1 base, and 6 bases lay between the germline ends. CDR3 length: 13 residues. Supplemented by reference TRBV11-3 and TRBJ1-1, the full variable domain reads EAGVVQSPRYKIIEKKQPVAFWCNPISGHNTLYWYLQNLGQGPELLIRYENEEAVDDSQLPKDRFSAERLKGVDSTLKIQPAELGDSAVYLCASSFDRNTEAFFGQGTRLTVV.

This chain links TRBV4-1 with TRBJ2-5; D is uncertain. This CDR3 has 14 amino acids. Looked up from germline, CDR1 is MGHRA and CDR2 is YSYEKL. V was shortened by 1 base and J by 2 bases, with 8 bases between the two germline ends. The CDR3 DNA follows: TGCGCCAGCAGCCAAGGTAACTTTCAAGAGACCCAGTACTTC. Amino acids: CASSQGNFQETQYF.

This clone was seen a few times. The V gene is TRBV5-1, the J gene TRBJ1-1; weak D call: TRBD1 (5 bases). Germline-derived CDR1 and CDR2 are SGHRS and YFSETQ. The CDR3 loop spans 16 amino acids. V lost 5 bases to trimming and J lost 5 bases, with 22 bases between them. CDR3 in amino acids: CASRPRTTPLRTEAFF. The CDR3 region has the DNA TGCGCCAGCAGGCCACGGACAACACCCCTGCGGACTGAAGCTTTCTTT.

The gene calls are TRBV9 and TRBJ2-5; TRBD2 agrees at 12 bases. J gave up 2 bases and V 3 bases, and 5 bases lay outside the gene matches. Germline V lookup: CDR1 SGDLS, CDR2 YYNGEE. The CDR3 has 16 residues. The CDR3, as DNA: TGTGCCAGCAGCGCGGGACTAGCGGGTAGACAAGAGACCCAGTACTTC. Protein: CASSAGLAGRQETQYF.

The J gene is TRBJ1-3, the V gene TRBV5-1, with D unresolved. Germline CDR1 and CDR2: SGHRS and YFSETQ. The CDR3 runs 17 residues. V dropped 1 base and J dropped 0 bases, with 14 bases sitting between them. The CDR3: CASSLSPAQSSGNTIYF. As DNA, the CDR3 is TGCGCCAGCAGCTTGAGCCCGGCTCAAAGCTCTGGAAACACCATATATTTT.

The chain recombines TRBV7-2 with TRBJ2-7; D unclear. The V gene's germline CDR1 is SGHTA and CDR2 FQGNSA. V lost 5 bases to trimming and J lost 4 bases, with 9 bases between them. The CDR3 runs 12 residues. Here the CDR3 reads CASSADLYEQYF. CDR3 coding DNA: TGTGCCAGCAGCGCGGACCTGTACGAGCAGTACTTC.

The rearrangement joins TRBV6-1 to TRBJ2-5; TRBD1 aligns across 10 bases. The J segment lost 5 bases and the V segment lost 7 bases, leaving 7 bases of the junction unmatched. The length of the CDR3 is 14 residues. Germline values: CDR1 MNHNS, CDR2 SASEGT. CDR3 sequence reads: CASNPTGGWETQYF. In nucleotides, the CDR3 is TGTGCCAGCAATCCGACAGGGGGCTGGGAGACCCAGTACTTC.

The chain couples TRBV19 to TRBJ2-7, with TRBD1 as a possible D gene (5 bases). Trimming took 6 bases from V and 7 from J, leaving 13 bases between them. The CDR3 covers 12 residues. Germline V gene lookup returns CDR1 LNHDA and CDR2 SQIVND (reference sequence). The CDR3 nucleotides are TGTGCCAGTAGGCCTGACAGCCTTGAGCAGTACTTC. Translation: CASRPDSLEQYF.

The rearrangement uses TRBV6-1 and TRBJ1-1; D possibly corresponds to TRBD1 (5 bases). CDR3 size: 14 residues. From germline, CDR1 is MNHNS and CDR2 SASEGT. The germline V and J ends were trimmed by 8 bases and 5 bases, with 18 bases remaining between them. DNA of the CDR3: TGTGCCAGCTTGGGGGGACCCCGGTGGACTGAAGCTTTCTTT. Amino acid sequence: CASLGGPRWTEAFF.

The chain uses TRBV6-1 and TRBJ2-1; D unresolved. CDR1 and CDR2 (germline): MNHNS, SASEGT. V lost 6 bases and J 2 bases, leaving 8 bases between the germline ends. This CDR3 spans 13 amino acids. This CDR3 is CASSAIPYNEQFF. The CDR3 DNA reads as TGTGCCAGCAGCGCGATACCCTACAATGAGCAGTTCTTC.

This rearrangement joins TRBV11-2 to TRBJ2-7; 8 bases line up with TRBD2. This CDR3 has 16 residues. Trimming cost V 0 bases and J 2 bases; bases outside gene matches: 6. CDR1 SGHAT and CDR2 FQNNGV come from the germline V gene. The CDR3 coding sequence is TGTGCCAGCAGCTTAGATTATAGGCGGGGGGCCTACGAGCAGTACTTC. As protein: CASSLDYRRGAYEQYF.